This T cell receptor (beta chain) appears in the sequencing data of a study of OX40 agonist ivuxolimab in advanced cancers. Study-wide background: Patients in the trial were receiving intravenous ivuxolimab every 2 weeks, at doses of 0.01 to 10 mg/kg.

The CDR3 is 16 residues long. Germline loops: CDR1 KGHSH, CDR2 LQKENI. V was trimmed by 0 bases and J by 8 bases, leaving 19 bases between them. This clone was seen only once. The antigen is unknown. The study sampled blood at baseline, cycle 4 day 1, and cycle 7 day 1. Produced via immunoSEQ multiplex PCR; TCRdb's table is partial and in-frame only. The sample includes under 85,000 clones, approximately 88% seen only once; the top ten take approximately 8%. The study's findings and limits: The work left the antigen specificity of expanded peripheral T cells undetermined.

The TCR comes from an adult with an advanced solid tumor such as melanoma, head and neck, liver or kidney cancer. The sample consisted of CD4+ or CD8+ T cells sorted from blood, taken in a trial of the OX40 agonist ivuxolimab. The rearrangement uses TRBV18 and TRBJ1-2, with D hard to call. In DNA form, the CDR3 reads TGTGCCAGCTCACCACCGAGCTCAGGCCGGGTACGCGGCTACACCTTC. The encoded protein is CASSPPSSGRVRGYTF.